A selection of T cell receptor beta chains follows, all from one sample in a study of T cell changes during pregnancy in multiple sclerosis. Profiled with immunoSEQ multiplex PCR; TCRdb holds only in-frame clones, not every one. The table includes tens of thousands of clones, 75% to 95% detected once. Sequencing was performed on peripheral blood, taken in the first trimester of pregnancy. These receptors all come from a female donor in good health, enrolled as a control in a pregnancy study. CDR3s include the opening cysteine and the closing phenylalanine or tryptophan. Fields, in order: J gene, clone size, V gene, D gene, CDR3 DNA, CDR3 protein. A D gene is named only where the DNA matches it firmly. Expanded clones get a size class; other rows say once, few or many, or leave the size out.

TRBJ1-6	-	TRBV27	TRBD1	TGTGCCAGCAGTCGGACGGGACAGCCCTTCAATTCACCCCTCCACTTT	CASSRTGQPFNSPLHF
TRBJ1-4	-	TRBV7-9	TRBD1	TGTGCCAGCAGCCCCGGACAGGGGACGGCAACTAATGAAAAACTGTTTTTT	CASSPGQGTATNEKLFF
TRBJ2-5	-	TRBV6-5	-	TGTGCCAGCAGTTCAGGGGCCGGAGAGACCCAGTACTTC	CASSSGAGETQYF
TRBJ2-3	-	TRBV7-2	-	TGTGCCAGCAGTTCTCACTCTATAAATACGCAGTATTTT	CASSSHSINTQYF
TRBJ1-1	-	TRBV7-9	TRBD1	TGTGCCAGCAGCTTAGTAGGCAGGGGGGCTTTCTTT	CASSLVGRGAFF
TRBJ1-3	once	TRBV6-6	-	TGTGCCAGCAGTTCTCGCCCCAGGGGCTCTGGAAACACCATATATTTT	CASSSRPRGSGNTIYF
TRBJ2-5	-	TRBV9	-	TGTGCCAGCAGCTACCGGGACAATCGAGAGACCCAGTACTTC	CASSYRDNRETQYF
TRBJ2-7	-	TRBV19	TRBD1	TGTGCCAGCCGGGACAGCCGCTCCTACGAGCAGTACTTC	CASRDSRSYEQYF
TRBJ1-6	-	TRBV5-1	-	TGCGCCAGCAGCTTCTGGGGGGAGAATTCACCCCTCCACTTT	CASSFWGENSPLHF
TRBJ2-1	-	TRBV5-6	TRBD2	TGTGCCAGCAGCTTGGAGCTAGCGGGGGCGTACTCCTACAATGAGCAGTTCTTC	CASSLELAGAYSYNEQFF
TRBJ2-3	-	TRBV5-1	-	TGCGCCAGCATCAGGGAGGACCCCAGCACAGATACGCAGTATTTT	CASIREDPSTDTQYF
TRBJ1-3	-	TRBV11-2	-	TGTGCCAGCAGCTTAGGGGCAGGGCCCTCTGGAAACACCATATATTTT	CASSLGAGPSGNTIYF
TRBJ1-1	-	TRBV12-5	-	TGTGCTAGTGGGGGCGAGGGCAACACTGAAGCTTTCTTT	CASGGEGNTEAFF
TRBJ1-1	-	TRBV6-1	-	TGTGCCAGCAGTGGTTACAGGGTCCCTGAAGCTTTCTTT	CASSGYRVPEAFF
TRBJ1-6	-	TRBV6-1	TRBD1	TGTGCCAGCAGTGGACATGACCGGGACAGCGTTTATTCACCCCTCCACTTT	CASSGHDRDSVYSPLHF
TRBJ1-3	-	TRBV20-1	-	TGCAGTGCTAGGCAGGGGTACACCATATATTTT	CSARQGYTIYF
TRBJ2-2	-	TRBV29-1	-	TGCAGCGTTGACAGGGCGAACACCGGGGAGCTGTTTTTT	CSVDRANTGELFF
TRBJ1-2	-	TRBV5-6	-	TGTGCCAGCAGCCCCGGGACTCCAAAGCAGGGCTACACCTTC	CASSPGTPKQGYTF
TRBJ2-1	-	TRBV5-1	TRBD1	TGCGCCAGCAGCTTGGCCGAGGGGGCGGCCTACAATGAGCAGTTCTTC	CASSLAEGAAYNEQFF
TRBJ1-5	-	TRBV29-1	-	TGCAGCGTTGGCTGGGGGCCAACTCAGCCCCAGCATTTT	CSVGWGPTQPQHF
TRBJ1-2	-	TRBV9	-	TGTGCCAGCAGGCAACAGGGCGGTGGCTACACCTTC	CASRQQGGGYTF
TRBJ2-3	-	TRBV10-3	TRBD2	TGTGCCATCAGTGGAGGTCTGGCTAGCGGGGGGACAGATACGCAGTATTTT	CAISGGLASGGTDTQYF
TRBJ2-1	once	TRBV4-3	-	TGCGCCAGCAGCCAGCGGGGTGACCATGAGCAGTTCTTC	CASSQRGDHEQFF